This T cell receptor beta chain is from a study of blood T cells in healthy people across ages. Looking at the study overall: Researchers report that template switching captured about one barcoded beta molecule per two T cells.

This clonotype was seen a few times. Its specificity is unknown. Study-level points and caveats: While age rose, TCR beta diversity per million T cells dropped in a roughly linear way.

The germline V gene has CDR1 SGHAT and CDR2 FQDESV (reference sequence). The CDR3 totals 17 residues. Deletions cut 0 bases from V and 5 bases from J, with 17 bases between. The authors ran a second PCR of about 7 to 12 cycles using a sample-barcoded 5' primer and a J-beta primer mix. From the 5' RACE reads, TCRdb called clonotypes with MiXCR, one entry per CDR3 protein. Here the sample spans over 1.5 million distinct CDR3 sequences, just under 50% being singletons. Sequencing was carried out using blood. The rearrangement uses TRBV11-1 and TRBJ2-1; D is perhaps TRBD2 (6 bases). The TCR was taken from a middle-aged woman in good health. For the CDR3, the DNA is TGTGCCAGCAGCTTAGCACCGGGTCTCCGGAGGGACAATGAGCAGTTCTTC. Translation: CASSLAPGLRRDNEQFF.